This T cell receptor (beta chain) appears in the sequencing data of a study of response to subunit inactivated influenza vaccine. A note on this clonotype: The antigen is undetermined.

Study results and caveats: A suggestion made by the authors is that each seasonal influenza vaccination recruits few new T cells.

The CDR3 totals 12 residues. Trimming cost V 5 bases and J 11 bases; bases outside gene matches: 7. Germline values: CDR1 SGHNT, CDR2 YENEEA. TCRdb reanalysed the RT-PCR reads using MiXCR and keeps one entry per CDR3 protein. This table holds about 530,000 distinct CDR3 sequences, 12% found once. The sequencing here drew on PBMCs from blood, taken on the day of vaccination. The V call is TRBV11-3, the J call TRBJ2-3; 7 nucleotides match TRBD1. This receptor was obtained from a man in his fifties or sixties who received an inactivated influenza vaccine. The DNA of the CDR3 is TGTGCCAGCAGCCCCAGACAGGGTGTGCAGTATTTT. Amino acid sequence: CASSPRQGVQYF.